The 28 T cell receptor beta chains below were found in one sample sequenced in a study of T cells after yellow fever vaccination. TCRdb fed the 5' RACE reads into MiXCR, producing one record per CDR3 protein. This sample has fewer than 450,000 distinct CDR3 sequences, with approximately 8% found just once. Material: PBMCs, obtained around 45 days after the first yellow fever vaccination. Source of these receptors: a man younger than 30 who received the YFV17D yellow fever vaccine.

This clonotype turned up a few times. The rearrangement links TRBV4-1 to TRBJ2-2; 9 bases line up with TRBD2. CDR3 size: 19 residues. CDR1 MGHRA and CDR2 YSYEKL come from the germline V gene. The V gene end was trimmed by 4 bases and the J gene end by 6 bases; junction bases not matched to a gene: 18. The CDR3 DNA follows: TGCGCCAGCAGCCCAGTTAGGGCGGGGGGGCCTCAGAGGTCCGGGGAGCTGTTTTTT. Translation: CASSPVRAGGPQRSGELFF.

The V gene is TRBV18, the J gene TRBJ1-4, with a tentative D call TRBD1 (5 bases). Trimming took 6 bases from V and 7 from J, leaving 15 bases between them. The CDR3 runs 14 residues. Germline V CDR1 and CDR2: KGHSH, LQKENI. The CDR3 coding sequence is TGTGCCAGCTCTACCAGGGAAGAACGTGAAAAACTGTTTTTT. It translates to CASSTREEREKLFF.

Only a few counts were recorded for this clonotype. J is TRBJ2-3 and V is TRBV5-1, with TRBD2 identical over 11 bases. This CDR3 has 16 amino acids. J lost 2 bases, V lost 4 bases, and 6 bases had no gene match. Germline V gene sequence: CDR1 SGHRS, CDR2 YFSETQ. CDR3 residues: CASSTRTSGYTDTQYF. Written as DNA, the CDR3 is TGCGCCAGCAGCACCCGGACTAGCGGGTACACAGATACGCAGTATTTT.

This clonotype was seen only a few times. This chain joins TRBV20-1 and TRBJ1-2; D is perhaps TRBD1 (6 bases). Germline V CDR1 and CDR2: DFQATT, SNEGSKA (reference sequence). V was clipped by 0 bases and J by 5 bases, with 7 bases between them. This CDR3 comprises 12 residues. CDR3 sequence (DNA): TGCAGTGCTAGAGAGGGGGCTTATGGCTACACCTTC. Its protein product is CSAREGAYGYTF.

Concerning this clonotype: An end of the junction differs from the germline gene, which may be a read error. This sequence joins TRBV20-1 and TRBJ2-1; TRBD1 might be the D (6 bases). The CDR3 loop spans 15 amino acids. CDR1 and CDR2 (germline): DFQATT, SNEGSKA (reference sequence). The CDR3 sequence is CSARTFQGSYNGQFF. The CDR3 coding sequence is TGCAGTGCGAGAACTTTTCAGGGGTCCTACAATGGGCAGTTCTTC.

The chain employs TRBV14 and TRBJ2-3; D call uncertain. The CDR3 is 19 residues long. Germline values: CDR1 SGHDN, CDR2 FVKESK. V shed 1 base and J shed 4 bases, with 24 bases lying between them. The CDR3 here is CASSQAPSWQLSFADTQYF. The CDR3 DNA follows: TGTGCCAGCAGCCAAGCTCCAAGCTGGCAGCTCTCATTCGCAGATACGCAGTATTTT.

This rearrangement joins TRBV15 to TRBJ2-6, with no clear D. Germline V CDR1 and CDR2: LNHNV, YYDKDF (reference sequence). The CDR3 spans 17 residues. V lost 3 bases and J lost 0, with 12 bases in between. The CDR3 spells CATSRLRWHSGANVLTF. In DNA, the CDR3 is TGTGCCACCAGCAGGTTAAGGTGGCACTCTGGGGCCAACGTCCTGACTTTC.

The table lists this clonotype with a few counts. The chain links TRBV7-3 to TRBJ2-1; no firm D call. The CDR3 contains 13 residues. The V end was cut by 2 bases, the J end by 5 bases, with 7 bases between. Germline lookup yields CDR1 SGHTA and CDR2 FQGTGA. The CDR3 DNA follows: TGTGCCAGCAGCTTATTCCTGAACAATGAGCAGTTCTTC. Translating gives CASSLFLNNEQFF.

The chain couples TRBV20-1 to TRBJ2-1; TRBD2 agrees at 7 bases. Germline CDR1 is DFQATT and CDR2 is SNEGSKA (reference sequence). Germline trimming cut 6 bases from V and 4 bases from J; bases unmatched to any gene: 12. This CDR3 is 15 amino acids long. The CDR3 bases are TGCAGTGCCAGTCGGGGAGGGGTAGGTTACAATGAGCAGTTCTTC. It is translated as CSASRGGVGYNEQFF.

This chain connects TRBV4-1 to TRBJ2-5; 11 positions match TRBD2. Germline values: CDR1 MGHRA, CDR2 YSYEKL. The J segment lost 4 bases and the V segment lost 4 bases, leaving 5 bases of the junction unmatched. The CDR3 spans 15 residues. CDR3 sequence: CASSRLAGSVETQYF. The CDR3 coding sequence is TGCGCCAGCAGCCGACTAGCGGGGAGCGTAGAGACCCAGTACTTC.

In its sample, this clonotype was seen once. This chain joins TRBV28 and TRBJ2-1; D gene uncertain. The V end lost 8 bases, the J end lost 7 bases, and 15 bases lay between the germline ends. This CDR3 is 13 amino acids long. Germline assignment: CDR1 MDHEN and CDR2 SYDVKM. The CDR3 is CASGPRVSNEQFF. The CDR3 DNA reads as TGTGCCAGCGGTCCCCGGGTTAGTAATGAGCAGTTCTTC. The full variable domain, rest sourced from reference TRBV28 and TRBJ2-1, is DVKVTQSSRYLVKRTGEKVFLECVQDMDHENMFWYRQDPGLGLRLIYFSYDVKMKEKGDIPEGYSVSREKKERFSLILESASTNQTSMYLCASGPRVSNEQFFGPGTRLTVL.

For this clonotype: A junction end diverges from the germline sequence, so it may reflect a read error. This chain links TRBV2 with TRBJ2-1; 11 nucleotides line up with TRBD2. The germline V gene encodes CDR1 SNHLY and CDR2 FYNNEI. The CDR3 loop spans 18 amino acids. The CDR3: CASRFPSSGGITYNKQFF. In DNA form, the CDR3 reads TGTGCCAGCAGATTCCCTTCTAGCGGGGGGATTACCTACAATAAGCAGTTCTTC.

The chain joins TRBV9 to TRBJ1-5, with TRBD1 identical over 7 bases. This CDR3 region has 15 residues. The germline V gene encodes CDR1 SGDLS and CDR2 YYNGEE. Trimming took 3 bases from V and 0 from J; bases not matched to a gene: 3. The CDR3 sequence: CASSATGNSNQPQHF. The CDR3 DNA reads as TGTGCCAGCAGCGCGACAGGGAATAGCAATCAGCCCCAGCATTTT.

The chain carries TRBV2 and TRBJ1-5; TRBD1 is a possible D gene (6 bases). The V gene lost 1 base and the J gene lost 4 bases, with 11 bases spanning the gap. The CDR3 length is 15 residues. Germline V gene lookup returns CDR1 SNHLY and CDR2 FYNNEI. DNA of the CDR3: TGTGCCAGCAGTGAAGAGAGTACAGGGAATCAGCCCCAGCATTTT. Encoded protein: CASSEESTGNQPQHF.

The chain joins TRBV30 to TRBJ1-1, with D hard to call. Trimming shortened V by 0 bases and J by 5 bases, and 10 bases separated the two germline ends. CDR3 length: 13 residues. Germline V gives CDR1 GTSNPN, CDR2 SVGIG (reference sequence). CDR3 nucleotide sequence: TGTGCCTGGAGTGTAATCATGGGGACTGAAGCTTTCTTT. Its translation: CAWSVIMGTEAFF.

Ten or more counts support this clonotype. This chain joins TRBV4-2 and TRBJ2-1; 9 bases are a match to TRBD1. Germline CDR1 reads LGHNA; CDR2 reads YNFKEQ. This CDR3 is 14 amino acids long. The ends lost 2 bases at V and 6 bases at J; junction bases unmatched: 2. The CDR3 is CASSQWDRVNEQFF. The CDR3 DNA reads TGTGCCAGCAGCCAATGGGACAGGGTCAATGAGCAGTTCTTC.

At least ten counts were recorded for this clonotype. The chain recombines TRBV4-3 with TRBJ2-2, with D possibly TRBD1 on 6 matching bases. This CDR3 contains 17 residues. Germline CDR1 LGHNA, CDR2 YSLEER. V gave up 4 bases and J gave up 3 bases, with 18 bases separating them. CDR3 loop: CASSPRPLGADTGELFF. CDR3 nucleotides: TGCGCCAGCAGCCCTCGCCCCCTGGGGGCCGACACCGGGGAGCTGTTTTTT.

CDR3 region: CASSPTRGYTGELFF. CDR3 coding DNA: TGTGCCAGCAGCCCAACAAGGGGGTACACCGGGGAGCTGTTTTTT. V gene TRBV7-9 combines with J gene TRBJ2-2, with a tentative D call TRBD1 (6 bases). V lost 5 bases, J lost 3 bases, and 13 bases lay in between. In germline, CDR1 is SEHNR, CDR2 FQNEAQ (reference sequence). The CDR3 consists of 15 residues.

In this sample, this clonotype turned up a few times. The CDR3 loop is CASMRAGAFTDTQYF. CDR3 coding DNA: TGTGCCAGCATGAGGGCAGGGGCCTTCACAGATACGCAGTATTTT. The chain uses TRBV7-2 and TRBJ2-3; TRBD1 might be the D (6 bases). CDR1 SGHTA and CDR2 FQGNSA come from the germline V gene. V shed 7 bases and J shed 2 bases, with 16 bases lying between them. The CDR3 is 15 amino acids.

V usage is TRBV6-2 or TRBV6-3 and J usage is TRBJ2-2; 8 bases fit TRBD1. CDR1 is MNHEY, CDR2 SVGEGT, per germline. CDR3 size: 16 residues. V dropped 5 bases and J dropped 3; count of bases not matched to a gene: 8. This CDR3 is CASSTDRGGDTGELFF. The CDR3 DNA sequence: TGTGCCAGCAGTACAGACAGGGGCGGAGACACCGGGGAGCTGTTTTTT.

This clonotype was counted between two and nine times. The chain recombines TRBV20-1 with TRBJ2-1; 10 nucleotides agree with TRBD1. Germline assignment: CDR1 DFQATT and CDR2 SNEGSKA (reference sequence). The CDR3 contains 13 residues. V trimming: 6 bases; J trimming: 8 bases; junction bases outside the gene matches: 7. The CDR3, as DNA: TGCAGTGCGGACCGGGACAGGGGCCATGAGCAGTTCTTC. Its translation: CSADRDRGHEQFF.

This clonotype has at least ten counts. The chain is built from TRBV5-8 and TRBJ1-2, with no clear D. The germline V gene has CDR1 SGHTS and CDR2 YDEGEE. The CDR3 runs to 15 residues. Trimming took off 0 bases at V and 8 bases at J, with 17 bases between the two ends. The DNA of the CDR3 is TGTGCCAGCAGCTTGGGATGGCAGACCCTCGGGGGCTACACCTTC. Amino acid sequence: CASSLGWQTLGGYTF.

This clonotype was recorded a few times. The rearrangement links TRBV15 to TRBJ2-7; 9 positions agree with TRBD1. V gave up 5 bases and J gave up 4 bases; unmatched junction bases: 9. Germline V gives CDR1 LNHNV, CDR2 YYDKDF (reference sequence). The CDR3 length is 15 residues. As DNA, the CDR3 is TGTGCCACCAGCCTCGGGGACAGGGACCAGTACGAGCAGTACGTC. This codes for CATSLGDRDQYEQYV.

This clonotype has a handful of counts. CDR3 protein: CASSPEGVPTQYF. CDR3 in DNA: TGCGCCAGCAGCCCGGAGGGGGTACCGACCCAGTACTTC. The chain carries TRBV5-1 and TRBJ2-5; either TRBD1 or TRBD2 may fit D (6 bases each). The V end lost 4 bases, the J end lost 7 bases, and 14 bases lay between the germline ends. Germline V gene sequence: CDR1 SGHRS, CDR2 YFSETQ. This CDR3 region has 13 residues.

This clonotype was counted ten times or more. J is TRBJ2-2 and V is TRBV20-1; D unresolved. Germline V CDR1 and CDR2: DFQATT, SNEGSKA (reference sequence). V lost 3 bases and J lost 3, with 11 bases in between. This CDR3 region has 14 residues. The CDR3 nucleotides are TGCAGTGCTAGGGCTCCGCCGTACACCGGGGAGCTGTTTTTT. Amino acids: CSARAPPYTGELFF.

This clonotype showed up just a few times. V and J are TRBV28 and TRBJ1-6, with unresolved D. Trimming shortened V by 11 bases and J by 7 bases, and 12 bases separated the two germline ends. The CDR3 totals 12 residues. Germline assignment: CDR1 MDHEN and CDR2 SYDVKM. The CDR3 coding sequence is TGTGCCCACCGGAGAAACAATTCACCCCTCCACTTT. Its protein is CAHRRNNSPLHF.

The chain links TRBV4-1 to TRBJ2-2; D ambiguous. Germline loops: CDR1 MGHRA, CDR2 YSYEKL. This CDR3 spans 14 amino acids. Trimming took off 1 base at V and 2 bases at J, with 5 bases between the two ends. The CDR3 sequence is CASSQVGNTGELFF. In nucleotides, the CDR3 is TGCGCCAGCAGCCAAGTCGGTAACACCGGGGAGCTGTTTTTT.

In its sample, this clonotype was seen many times. V usage is TRBV13 and J usage is TRBJ1-3, with D possibly TRBD1 on 6 matching bases. Germline CDR1 is PRHDT and CDR2 is FYEKMQ (reference sequence). This CDR3 is 16 amino acids long. V was pared by 3 bases and J by 3 bases, with 15 bases between. This CDR3 reads CASSLAGEGLGNTIYF. CDR3 DNA sequence: TGTGCCAGCAGCTTGGCAGGGGAAGGGCTTGGAAACACCATATATTTT.